The next 3 T cell receptor beta chains were all read from a single sample in a study of type 1 regulatory T cells listed by TCRdb under 2021. No cognate antigen is known for these TCRs. The sample was run on an Illumina MiSeq. TCRdb cleaned the public reads at Q25 with fastp, built clones with MiXCR and kept in-frame beta chains. CDR3 protein sequences are deduplicated, and each keeps its most common genes and DNA. Present in this sample are about 42,000 distinct CDR3 sequences, 10% to 15% of which were seen just once. The ten top clones hold over 7.5% of the sample. The sequencing input was cultured non-Tr1 T cells, either the whole culture or a sorted T cell fraction (not recorded which). Interpreted using the paper, the cell subset or site label stands for: non-Tr1 population from the T-allo10 product. The receptor source for this set is a human donor in good health.

Regarding this clonotype: Relative to the germline gene, one junction end is altered; a read error may explain this. The chain is built from TRBV18 and TRBJ2-1; TRBD1 matches at 11 bases. Per germline, CDR1 KGHSH and CDR2 LQKENI. The CDR3 consists of 14 residues. Written as DNA, the CDR3 is TGTGCCAGCTCACCAGGGACAGGGGGAAATGGGCAGTTCTTC. It is translated as CASSPGTGGNGQFF.

The rearrangement uses TRBV29-1 and TRBJ2-2; D unresolved. The CDR3 spans 13 residues. Looked up from germline, CDR1 is SQVTM and CDR2 is ANQGSEA. V was trimmed by 5 bases and J by 5 bases, leaving 12 bases between them. The CDR3 coding sequence is TGCAGCGTTTCCCTTACGAGGACCGGGGAGCTGTTTTTT. The encoded protein is CSVSLTRTGELFF.

This clonotype was seen many times. The J gene is TRBJ2-1, the V gene TRBV5-1, with D uncertain. From germline, CDR1 is SGHRS and CDR2 YFSETQ. Deletions cut 2 bases from V and 1 base from J, with 10 bases between. The CDR3 extends over 15 amino acids. This CDR3 is CASSFGGPSYNEQFF. In DNA, the CDR3 is TGCGCCAGCAGCTTCGGCGGTCCATCCTACAATGAGCAGTTCTTC.